This T cell receptor gamma chain was obtained from a study of gamma delta lymphoproliferative disorders and STAT genes. Study-wide context: Some sequenced Tgammadelta LGLL patients were symptomatic; others had indolent disease. The EuroClonality-NGS protocol was used to prepare delta libraries.

With respect to this clone: TCRdb shows a much larger clone's protein in place of this DNA's translation, and the two differ at residue 8, likely through a read error; the protein shown is translated from the DNA.

TCRdb called clones anew from the multiplex PCR reads with CATT. The sample holds under 2,500 gamma-chain clones, more than 10% seen once. Genomic DNA from isolated PBMCs served as the sequencing template. The TCR originated in a human donor with gamma-delta T-cell large granular lymphocyte leukemia. Sequenced material: blood.

This CDR3 is CATWDVTHYKKLF. CDR3 DNA sequence: TGTGCCACCTGGGATGTTACCCATTATAAGAAACTCTTT. This sequence joins TRGV4 and TRGJ1 or TRGJ2. TCRdb is silent on the J gene; assignment here came from matching the DNA to germline. The trim removed 2 bases at V and 5 bases at J, leaving 6 bases unmatched. Germline-derived CDR1 and CDR2 are EGSTGY and YDSYTSSV. The CDR3 length is 13 residues.